These 8 T cell receptor beta chains were all obtained from the same sample, sequenced in a study of T-cell memory formation after mild COVID-19. TCRdb recomputed calls from the 5' RACE reads with MiXCR, one row per CDR3 protein. The sample shows around 410,000 distinct CDR3 sequences, around a quarter of them seen only once. Sample: PBMCs or a T cell subset sorted from them (not recorded which). The receptors come from an adult woman who had mild COVID-19 (a few samples of this study predate the infection). Cell type and time point are not known.

There are many counts of this clonotype. This chain connects TRBV10-3 to TRBJ2-7; the D is unclear. The germline V gene has CDR1 ENHRY and CDR2 SYGVKD. The V end was cut by 4 bases, the J end by 4 bases, with 11 bases between. The CDR3 loop spans 13 amino acids. The CDR3 loop reads CAISVKEGYEQYF. The DNA of the CDR3 is TGTGCCATCAGTGTCAAAGAAGGATACGAGCAGTACTTC.

This clonotype has only a few counts. This rearrangement joins TRBV3-1 to TRBJ2-1; TRBD1 matches at 8 bases. The germline CDR1 and CDR2 sequences are LGHDT and YNNKEL (reference sequence). Losses at the gene ends were 2 bases for V and 6 bases for J; bases not matched to a gene: 9. The CDR3 spans 16 residues. CDR3 region: CASSQPDRALGNEQFF. The CDR3 bases are TGTGCCAGCAGCCAACCGGACAGGGCCCTGGGCAATGAGCAGTTCTTC.

V is TRBV7-3 and J is TRBJ2-5; possibly TRBD2 for D (5 bases). The CDR3 extends over 15 amino acids. The V end lost 0 bases, the J end lost 5 bases, and 13 bases lay between the germline ends. From germline, CDR1 is SGHTA and CDR2 FQGTGA. The CDR3 DNA sequence: TGTGCCAGCAGCTTAACGCGGGCTAGCAGGGAGACCCAGTACTTC. Translated, it gives CASSLTRASRETQYF. Variable domain in full (rest from reference TRBV7-3 and TRBJ2-5): GAGVSQTPSNKVTEKGKYVELRCDPISGHTALYWYRQSLGQGPEFLIYFQGTGAADDSGLPNDRFFAVRPEGSVSTLKIQRTERGDSAVYLCASSLTRASRETQYFGPGTRLLVL.

V usage is TRBV6-6 and J usage is TRBJ2-5; D uncertain. V was trimmed by 2 bases and J by 3 bases, leaving 4 bases between them. Germline V gene data show CDR1 as MNHNY and CDR2 as SVGAGI (reference sequence). The CDR3 has 12 residues. CDR3 nucleotides: TGTGCCAGCAGTTACACAAAAGAGACCCAGTACTTC. It translates to CASSYTKETQYF.

There are many counts of this clonotype. This sequence joins TRBV9 and TRBJ2-1; TRBD2 matches at 8 bases. The CDR3 is made up of 16 amino acids. V dropped 4 bases and J dropped 10; count of bases not matched to a gene: 16. Germline-derived CDR1 and CDR2 are SGDLS and YYNGEE. The CDR3 DNA follows: TGTGCCAGCAGCCCCCAAGAGCCGGGACTAGTCGGGGAGCAGTTCTTC. Protein sequence: CASSPQEPGLVGEQFF.

V is TRBV12-3 or TRBV12-4 and J is TRBJ2-1, with TRBD2 identical over 16 bases. The CDR3 sequence is 17 residues long. Losses at the gene ends were 5 bases for V and 8 bases for J; bases not matched to a gene: 9. The CDR3 DNA reads TGTGCCAGCAGTGAGGAGGGACTAGCGGGAGGGCAGCATGAGCAGTTCTTC. It encodes CASSEEGLAGGQHEQFF.

The V and J genes are TRBV12-3 or TRBV12-4 and TRBJ2-5; 8 positions agree with TRBD2. The V gene end was trimmed by 5 bases and the J gene end by 5 bases; junction bases not matched to a gene: 7. This CDR3 is 14 amino acids long. The CDR3 DNA sequence: TGTGCCAGCAGTCGAGCGGGAGCAGGGGAGACCCAGTACTTC. This encodes CASSRAGAGETQYF.

This clonotype was observed a handful of times. The chain has TRBV3-1 and TRBJ2-5; the D call may be TRBD1 or TRBD2 (6 bases each). Germline V gene lookup returns CDR1 LGHDT and CDR2 YNNKEL (reference sequence). Trimming left V 3 bases short and J 5 bases short, with 13 bases between. This CDR3 has 14 residues. Written as DNA, the CDR3 is TGTGCCAGCAGCCATGACGGGGGCAGGGAGACCCAGTACTTC. Amino acids: CASSHDGGRETQYF.